This TCR beta chain was captured by sequencing in a study of CD8+ T cells in alopecia areata. Regarding the study as a whole: Both scalp clonality and the expanded CD8+ clones among the top 100 showed a significant decrease with tofacitinib.

Indicated treatment: oral pan-JAK inhibitor, 5-10 mg twice daily. This clone was counted only a few times. The antigen remains undetermined. The CDR3 is made up of 11 amino acids. Germline CDR1 reads DFQATT; CDR2 reads SNEGSKA (reference sequence). Trimming shortened V by 3 bases and J by 5 bases, and 7 bases separated the two germline ends. RNA was isolated and reverse transcribed to cDNA, the sequencing template. Profiling relied on immunoSEQ multiplex PCR, and the TCRdb table lists in-frame clones only, not all of them. The data show about 270,000 clones, 50% to 75% seen once. This sequence joins TRBV20-1 and TRBJ1-2; weak D call: TRBD1 (5 bases). Sequenced material: CD4+ T cells sorted from blood, taken at approximately week 51, from a patient treated with tofacitinib. The TCR sequence derives from a human donor with alopecia areata. In nucleotides, the CDR3 is TGCAGTGCTAGGGGACTGTATGGCTACACCTTC. This gives the protein CSARGLYGYTF.